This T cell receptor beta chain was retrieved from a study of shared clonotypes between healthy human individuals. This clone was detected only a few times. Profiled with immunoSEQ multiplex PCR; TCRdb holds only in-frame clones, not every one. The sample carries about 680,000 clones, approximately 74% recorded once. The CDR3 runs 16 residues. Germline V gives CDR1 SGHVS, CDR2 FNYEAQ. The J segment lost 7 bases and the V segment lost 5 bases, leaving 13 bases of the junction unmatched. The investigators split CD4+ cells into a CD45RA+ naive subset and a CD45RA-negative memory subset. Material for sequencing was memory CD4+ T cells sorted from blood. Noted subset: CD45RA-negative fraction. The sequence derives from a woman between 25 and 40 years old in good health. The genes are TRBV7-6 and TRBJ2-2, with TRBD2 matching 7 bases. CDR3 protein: CASSARDGGSYGELFF. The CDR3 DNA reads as TGTGCCAGCAGCGCCCGGGACGGGGGGTCTTACGGGGAGCTGTTTTTT.